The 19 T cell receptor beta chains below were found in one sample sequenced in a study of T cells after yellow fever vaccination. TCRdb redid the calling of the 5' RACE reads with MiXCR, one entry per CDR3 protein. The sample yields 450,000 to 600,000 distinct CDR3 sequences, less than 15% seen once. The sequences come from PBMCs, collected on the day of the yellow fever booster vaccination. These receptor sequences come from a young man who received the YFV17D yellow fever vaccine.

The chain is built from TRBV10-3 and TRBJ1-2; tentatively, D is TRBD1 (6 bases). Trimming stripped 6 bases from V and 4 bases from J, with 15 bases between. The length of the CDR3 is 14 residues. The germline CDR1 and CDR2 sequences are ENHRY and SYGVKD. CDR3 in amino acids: CAISLDSSSYGYTF. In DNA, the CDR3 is TGTGCCATCAGCTTGGACAGTTCGAGCTATGGCTACACCTTC.

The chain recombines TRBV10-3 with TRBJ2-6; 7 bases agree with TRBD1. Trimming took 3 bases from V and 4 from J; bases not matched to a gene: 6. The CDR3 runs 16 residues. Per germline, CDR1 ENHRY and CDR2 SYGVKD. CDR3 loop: CAISDPGTAGANVLTF. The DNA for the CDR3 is TGTGCCATCAGTGACCCCGGGACAGCGGGGGCCAACGTCCTGACTTTC.

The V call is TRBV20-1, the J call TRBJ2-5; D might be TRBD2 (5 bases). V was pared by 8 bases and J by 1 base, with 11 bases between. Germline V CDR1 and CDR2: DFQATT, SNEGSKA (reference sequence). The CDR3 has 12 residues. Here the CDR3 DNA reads TGCAGTACCGAGGGCAGCCAAGAGACCCAGTACTTC. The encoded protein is CSTEGSQETQYF.

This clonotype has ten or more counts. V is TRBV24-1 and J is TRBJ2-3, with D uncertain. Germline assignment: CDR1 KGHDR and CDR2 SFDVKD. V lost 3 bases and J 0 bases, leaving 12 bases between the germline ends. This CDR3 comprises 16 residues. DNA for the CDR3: TGTGCCACCAGTGATGCCGGTTCCTCTAGCACAGATACGCAGTATTTT. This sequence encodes CATSDAGSSSTDTQYF.

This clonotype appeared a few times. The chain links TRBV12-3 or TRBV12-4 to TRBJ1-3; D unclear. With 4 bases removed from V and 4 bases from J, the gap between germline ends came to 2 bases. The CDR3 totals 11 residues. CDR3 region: CASSWGNTIYF. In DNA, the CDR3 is TGTGCCAGCAGTTGGGGAAACACCATATATTTT.

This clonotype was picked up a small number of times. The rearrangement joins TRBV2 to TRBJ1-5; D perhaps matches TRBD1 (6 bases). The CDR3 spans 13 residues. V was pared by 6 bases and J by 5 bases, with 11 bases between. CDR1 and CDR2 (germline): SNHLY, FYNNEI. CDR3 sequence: CASRRQDYQPQHF. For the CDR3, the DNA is TGTGCCAGCAGAAGACAGGATTATCAGCCCCAGCATTTT.

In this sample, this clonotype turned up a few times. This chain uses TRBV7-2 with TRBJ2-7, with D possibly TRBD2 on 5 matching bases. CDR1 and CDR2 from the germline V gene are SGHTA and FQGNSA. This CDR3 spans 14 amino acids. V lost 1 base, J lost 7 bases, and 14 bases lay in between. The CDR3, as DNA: TGTGCCAGCAGCTTAGTCGGAAGTCCGGGGGAGCAGTACTTC. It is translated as CASSLVGSPGEQYF.

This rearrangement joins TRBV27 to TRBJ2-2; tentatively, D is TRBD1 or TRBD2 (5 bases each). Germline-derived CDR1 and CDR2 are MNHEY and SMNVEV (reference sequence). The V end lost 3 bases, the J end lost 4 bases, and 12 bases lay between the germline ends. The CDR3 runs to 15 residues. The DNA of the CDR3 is TGTGCCAGCAGTTTGGGACCGAAGGGCACCGGGGAGCTGTTTTTT. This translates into CASSLGPKGTGELFF.

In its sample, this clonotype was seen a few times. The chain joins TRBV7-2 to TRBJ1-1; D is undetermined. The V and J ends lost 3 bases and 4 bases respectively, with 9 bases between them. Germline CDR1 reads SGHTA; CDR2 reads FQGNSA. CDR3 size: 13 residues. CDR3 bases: TGTGCCAGCAGCTTGTGGGAGGGCACTGAAGCTTTCTTT. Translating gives CASSLWEGTEAFF.

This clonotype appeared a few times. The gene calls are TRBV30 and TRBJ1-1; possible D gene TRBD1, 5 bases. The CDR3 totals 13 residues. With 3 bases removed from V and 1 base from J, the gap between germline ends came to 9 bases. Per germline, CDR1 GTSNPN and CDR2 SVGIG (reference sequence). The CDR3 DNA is TGTGCCTGGAGGAAGACAGCGAACACTGAAGCTTTCTTT. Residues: CAWRKTANTEAFF.

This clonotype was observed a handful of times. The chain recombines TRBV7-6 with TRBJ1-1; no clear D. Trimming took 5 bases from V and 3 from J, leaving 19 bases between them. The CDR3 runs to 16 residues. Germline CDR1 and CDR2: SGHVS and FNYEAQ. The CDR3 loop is CASSVPTGEEDTEAFF. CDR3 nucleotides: TGTGCCAGCAGCGTTCCGACGGGAGAAGAGGACACTGAAGCTTTCTTT.

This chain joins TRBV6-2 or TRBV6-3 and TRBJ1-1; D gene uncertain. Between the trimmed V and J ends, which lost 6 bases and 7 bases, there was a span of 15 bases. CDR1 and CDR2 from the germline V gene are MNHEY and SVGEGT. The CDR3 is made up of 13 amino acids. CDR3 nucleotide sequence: TGTGCCAGCAGCTTACCGGTCCGATATGAAGCTTTCTTT. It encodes CASSLPVRYEAFF.

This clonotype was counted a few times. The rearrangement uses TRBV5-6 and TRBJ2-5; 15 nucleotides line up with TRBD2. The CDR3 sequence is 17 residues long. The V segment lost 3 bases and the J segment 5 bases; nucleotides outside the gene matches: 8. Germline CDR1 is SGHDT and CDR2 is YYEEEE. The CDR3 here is CASSYGLAGGEGETQYF. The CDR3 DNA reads TGTGCCAGCAGCTACGGACTAGCGGGAGGGGAGGGGGAGACCCAGTACTTC.

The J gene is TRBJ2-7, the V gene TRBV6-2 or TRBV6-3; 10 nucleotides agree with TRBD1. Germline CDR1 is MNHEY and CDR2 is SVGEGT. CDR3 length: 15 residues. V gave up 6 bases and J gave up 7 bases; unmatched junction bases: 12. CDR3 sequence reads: CASSPSGQGRREQYF. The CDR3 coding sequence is TGTGCCAGCAGCCCCTCGGGACAGGGGAGAAGAGAGCAGTACTTC.

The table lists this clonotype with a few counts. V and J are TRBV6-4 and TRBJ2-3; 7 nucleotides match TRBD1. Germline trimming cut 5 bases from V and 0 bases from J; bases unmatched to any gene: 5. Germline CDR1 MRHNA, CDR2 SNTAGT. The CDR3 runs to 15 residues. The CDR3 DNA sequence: TGTGCCAGCAGTCATCAGGACAGGAGCACAGATACGCAGTATTTT. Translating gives CASSHQDRSTDTQYF.

CDR3 nucleotide sequence: TGCAGTGCTAGGGAGAAGGAAGGGACGTATAGCAATCAGCCCCAGCATTTT. Amino acids: CSAREKEGTYSNQPQHF. The genes are TRBV20-1 and TRBJ1-5, with a possible D match to TRBD1 (5 bases). The length of the CDR3 is 17 residues. V lost 3 bases and J 0 bases, leaving 18 bases between the germline ends. In germline, CDR1 is DFQATT, CDR2 SNEGSKA (reference sequence).

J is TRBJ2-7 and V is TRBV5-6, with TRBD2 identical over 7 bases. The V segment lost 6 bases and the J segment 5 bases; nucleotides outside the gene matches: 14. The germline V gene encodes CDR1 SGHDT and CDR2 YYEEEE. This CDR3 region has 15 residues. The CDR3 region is CASNREAGVIHEQYF. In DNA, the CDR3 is TGTGCCAGCAACCGGGAGGCGGGAGTAATCCACGAGCAGTACTTC.

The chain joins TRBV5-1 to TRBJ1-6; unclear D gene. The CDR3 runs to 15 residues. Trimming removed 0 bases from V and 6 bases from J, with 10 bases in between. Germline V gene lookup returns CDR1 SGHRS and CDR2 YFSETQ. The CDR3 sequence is CASSLERRANSPLHF. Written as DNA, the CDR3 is TGCGCCAGCAGCTTGGAGCGACGGGCTAATTCACCCCTCCACTTT.

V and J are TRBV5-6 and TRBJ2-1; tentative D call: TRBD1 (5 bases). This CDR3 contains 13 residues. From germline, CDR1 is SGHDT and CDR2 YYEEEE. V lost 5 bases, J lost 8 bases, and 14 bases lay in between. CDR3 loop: CASRGRVLYEQFF. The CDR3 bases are TGTGCCAGCAGGGGCAGGGTTTTGTATGAGCAGTTCTTC. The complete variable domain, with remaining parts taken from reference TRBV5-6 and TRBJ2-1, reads DAGVTQSPTHLIKTRGQQVTLRCSPKSGHDTVSWYQQALGQGPQFIFQYYEEEERQRGNFPDRFSGHQFPNYSSELNVNALLLGDSALYLCASRGRVLYEQFFGPGTRLTVL.